This T cell receptor (beta chain) is from a study of blood T cell repertoires in COVID-19. Study overall: The samples span acute and convalescent COVID-19 from the United States, Italy and Spain. PBMCs, B-cell-depleted T cells, or T cells provided the cDNA or gDNA that made up the material.

This CDR3 is built from 14 residues. Germline V gene lookup returns CDR1 LGHDT and CDR2 YNNKEL (reference sequence). V lost 1 base to trimming and J lost 2 bases, with 8 bases between them. Authors' analysis steps: The authors estimated nucleated cell counts from reference gene primer amplification. Measured with immunoSEQ multiplex PCR; TCRdb has only the in-frame clones, and not every one. That table gives V, J and clone size, and the DNA gave D and trimming. The sample contains roughly 120,000 clones, approximately 84% of which appear only once. Source material: peripheral blood. The genes are TRBV3-1 (or the pseudogene TRBV3-2) and TRBJ2-5, with a tentative D call TRBD1 (5 bases). The sequence was collected from a man between 40 and 49 years old with acute or convalescent COVID-19. The CDR3: CASSQVRGQETQYF. As DNA, the CDR3 is TGTGCCAGCAGCCAAGTAAGGGGACAAGAGACCCAGTACTTC.